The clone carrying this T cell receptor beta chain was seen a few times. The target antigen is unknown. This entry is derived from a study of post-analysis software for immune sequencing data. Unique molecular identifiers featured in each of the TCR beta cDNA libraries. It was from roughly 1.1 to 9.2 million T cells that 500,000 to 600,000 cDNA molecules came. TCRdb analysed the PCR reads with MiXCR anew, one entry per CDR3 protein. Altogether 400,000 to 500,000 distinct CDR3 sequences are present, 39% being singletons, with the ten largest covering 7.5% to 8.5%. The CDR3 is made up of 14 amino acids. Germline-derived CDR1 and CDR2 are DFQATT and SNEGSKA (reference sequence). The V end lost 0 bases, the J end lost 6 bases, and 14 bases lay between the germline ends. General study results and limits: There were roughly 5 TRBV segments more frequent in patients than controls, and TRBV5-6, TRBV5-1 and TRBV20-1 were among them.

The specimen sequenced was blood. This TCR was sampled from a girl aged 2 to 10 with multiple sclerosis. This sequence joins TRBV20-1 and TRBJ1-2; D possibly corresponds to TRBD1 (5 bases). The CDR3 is CSAREGLGLDGYTF. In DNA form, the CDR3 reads TGCAGTGCTAGAGAGGGTTTGGGGCTTGATGGCTACACCTTC.